This T cell receptor beta chain was captured in a study of cytomegalovirus exposure and HLA in healthy donors. About the study: The roughly 120 validation repertoires matched the approximately 670 first-cohort repertoires in platform, a later analysis reported. The study's findings and limits: A classifier reportedly called cytomegalovirus status with high sensitivity and specificity. The study listed under 200 cytomegalovirus-associated TCR beta chains.

The assay was immunoSEQ multiplex PCR, and TCRdb's table has in-frame clones only and misses some. The table records fewer than 150,000 clones, around 88% of them present only once. Separate from the approximately 730-subject first cohort, the roughly 120-subject validation cohort was the one that the donors belonged to. The CDR3 extends over 14 amino acids. The germline V and J ends were trimmed by 7 bases and 5 bases, with 13 bases remaining between them. Germline-derived CDR1 and CDR2 are SGHDT and YYEEEE. Concerning this clone itself: Its antigen is still unknown.

The clonotype originates from a woman in her late teens or twenties in good health and CMV-seropositive. V usage is TRBV5-6 and J usage is TRBJ2-6, with D unresolved. Sequenced input: PBMCs. CDR3 sequence (DNA): TGTGCCAGCTCCCCACCCAACAGGGCCAACGTCCTGACTTTC. This sequence encodes CASSPPNRANVLTF.